Presented here are 15 T cell receptor beta chains from one specimen sequenced in a study of blood T cell repertoires in COVID-19. Generated by immunoSEQ multiplex PCR, the TCRdb table keeps only in-frame clones and is missing some. The sample lists under 400,000 clones; about 88% were seen once. The sequenced material came from PBMCs or T cells enriched from blood (not recorded which). These receptor sequences come from a woman aged 25 to 45 who had been exposed to COVID-19.

This clone was recorded only once. This chain connects TRBV5-1 to TRBJ2-3, with TRBD1 matching over 11 bases. Germline loops: CDR1 SGHRS, CDR2 YFSETQ. The CDR3 is 16 amino acids. V shed 4 bases and J 4 bases; nucleotides not matched to a gene: 8. The CDR3 region has the DNA TGCGCCAGCAGCCCGGGGGACAGGGGGGTGGCAGATACGCAGTATTTT. Translated, it gives CASSPGDRGVADTQYF.

The chain has TRBV10-1 and TRBJ1-3; unclear D gene. V was trimmed by 2 bases and J by 0 bases, leaving 8 bases between them. The germline V gene has CDR1 WNHNN and CDR2 SYGVQD (reference sequence). The CDR3 runs to 15 residues. CDR3 DNA sequence: TGCGCCAGCAGTGAGGACGGACTCTCTGGAAACACCATATATTTT. Its protein product is CASSEDGLSGNTIYF.

This chain joins TRBV5-1 and TRBJ2-7, with D possibly being TRBD2 (6 bases). Germline V gives CDR1 SGHRS, CDR2 YFSETQ. Trimming stripped 5 bases from V and 4 bases from J, with 16 bases between. The CDR3 has 14 residues. CDR3 sequence: CASSPSGVQYEQYF. CDR3 bases: TGCGCCAGCAGTCCGTCGGGAGTCCAGTACGAGCAGTACTTC.

This sequence joins TRBV7-8 and TRBJ2-7, with 8 bases matching TRBD2. CDR1 and CDR2 from the germline V gene are SGHVS and FQNEAQ. V gave up 7 bases and J gave up 4 bases; unmatched junction bases: 12. CDR3 length equals 15 residues. The CDR3: CASTTRGGLDYEQYF. CDR3 nucleotides: TGTGCCAGCACCACCCGGGGGGGGCTGGATTACGAGCAGTACTTC.

V usage is TRBV7-2 and J usage is TRBJ2-2, with D possibly matching TRBD2 (6 bases). Trimming removed 2 bases at V and 6 bases at J, with 13 bases between. Germline V gene sequence: CDR1 SGHTA, CDR2 FQGNSA. This CDR3 contains 15 residues. In DNA, the CDR3 is TGTGCCAGCAGCTTATCACCTAGCGAGTCCGGGGAGCTGTTTTTT. This sequence encodes CASSLSPSESGELFF.

Only one count was recorded for this clone. The chain employs TRBV28 and TRBJ2-3; 14 bases are a match to TRBD2. Germline V gene lookup returns CDR1 MDHEN and CDR2 SYDVKM. Trimming removed 4 bases from V and 8 bases from J; junction bases left unmatched: 14. The CDR3 runs 18 residues. The CDR3 here is CASSSTTTSGRARGTQYF. The CDR3 DNA reads as TGTGCCAGCAGTTCGACAACGACTAGCGGGAGGGCAAGGGGTACGCAGTATTTT.

The gene calls are TRBV30 and TRBJ2-5, with D tentatively TRBD1 (5 bases). V was trimmed by 2 bases and J by 2 bases, leaving 9 bases between them. In germline, CDR1 is GTSNPN, CDR2 SVGIG (reference sequence). CDR3 length: 13 amino acids. CDR3: CAWSLQGQETQYF. The CDR3 bases are TGTGCCTGGAGTCTCCAGGGACAAGAGACCCAGTACTTC. The full variable domain, completed using reference TRBV30 and TRBJ2-5, is SQTIHQWPATLVQPVGSPLSLECTVEGTSNPNLYWYRQAAGRGLQLLFYSVGIGQISSEVPQNLSASRPQDRQFILSSKKLLLSDSGFYLCAWSLQGQETQYFGPGTRLLVL.

The V and J genes are TRBV6-5 and TRBJ2-3; TRBD1 matches at 7 bases. Germline V gene lookup returns CDR1 MNHEY and CDR2 SVGAGI. V trimming: 6 bases; J trimming: 2 bases; junction bases outside the gene matches: 8. CDR3 size: 15 residues. For the CDR3, the DNA is TGTGCCAGCAGCAGCGACAGGGCTTCCACAGATACGCAGTATTTT. Translated: CASSSDRASTDTQYF.

The rearrangement joins TRBV19 to TRBJ2-2; D may be TRBD1 (7 bases). The V and J ends lost 3 bases and 2 bases respectively, with 13 bases between them. Germline CDR1 is LNHDA and CDR2 is SQIVND (reference sequence). CDR3 length: 16 residues. The CDR3 DNA reads TGTGCCAGTAGTATCCAGGGGGGCATAAACACCGGGGAGCTGTTTTTT. Translated, it gives CASSIQGGINTGELFF.

The rearrangement uses TRBV5-1 and TRBJ2-3; a possible D gene is TRBD1 (7 bases). The CDR3 is 15 residues long. From germline, CDR1 is SGHRS and CDR2 YFSETQ. Trimming shortened V by 6 bases and J by 5 bases, and 19 bases separated the two germline ends. In DNA form, the CDR3 reads TGCGCCAGCACCCAGGGGGGCTACCTAGTAGATACGCAGTATTTT. This translates into CASTQGGYLVDTQYF.

The rearrangement uses TRBV7-9 and TRBJ1-2; D uncertain. This CDR3 contains 15 residues. The germline gives CDR1 SEHNR, CDR2 FQNEAQ (reference sequence). The ends were cut back, 3 bases at V and 1 base at J, with 12 bases in the middle. CDR3 region: CASSLRAEDNYGYTF. As DNA, the CDR3 is TGTGCCAGCAGCTTGAGGGCAGAAGATAACTATGGCTACACCTTC.

Turning to this clone: This specimen includes other DNA sequences encoding the same CDR3. The chain links TRBV2 to TRBJ2-7; D remains unclear. V was cut by 3 bases and J by 4 bases, with 4 bases left in between. The germline gives CDR1 SNHLY, CDR2 FYNNEI. This CDR3 is 11 amino acids long. The CDR3 protein is CASSDSYEQYF. CDR3 coding DNA: TGTGCCAGCAGTGACAGTTACGAGCAGTACTTC.

This rearrangement joins TRBV10-3 to TRBJ2-7; TRBD2 matches 13 bases. CDR3 length equals 13 residues. V lost 11 bases and J lost 5; bases outside the gene matches: 6. Germline lookup yields CDR1 ENHRY and CDR2 SYGVKD. The CDR3 reads CAARTSGSHEQYF. The CDR3 nucleotides are TGTGCCGCCAGGACTAGCGGGAGCCACGAGCAGTACTTC.

The sample holds one count of this clone. The V call is TRBV7-9, the J call TRBJ2-2; 10 bases map to TRBD2. CDR1 and CDR2 from the germline V gene are SEHNR and FQNEAQ (reference sequence). The CDR3 contains 16 residues. Trimming cost V 2 bases and J 6 bases; bases outside gene matches: 6. DNA for the CDR3: TGTGCCAGCAGCTTAAGGGCTAGCGGGAGCGCCGGGGAGCTGTTTTTT. It yields the protein CASSLRASGSAGELFF.

The CDR3 sequence is CASSSWTEETQYF. CDR3 DNA: TGTGCCAGCAGCTCCTGGACTGAAGAGACCCAGTACTTC. The chain uses TRBV11-2 and TRBJ2-5, with D possibly TRBD2 on 5 matching bases. Germline V gene lookup returns CDR1 SGHAT and CDR2 FQNNGV. This CDR3 region has 13 residues. The V and J ends lost 4 bases and 3 bases respectively, with 9 bases between them.